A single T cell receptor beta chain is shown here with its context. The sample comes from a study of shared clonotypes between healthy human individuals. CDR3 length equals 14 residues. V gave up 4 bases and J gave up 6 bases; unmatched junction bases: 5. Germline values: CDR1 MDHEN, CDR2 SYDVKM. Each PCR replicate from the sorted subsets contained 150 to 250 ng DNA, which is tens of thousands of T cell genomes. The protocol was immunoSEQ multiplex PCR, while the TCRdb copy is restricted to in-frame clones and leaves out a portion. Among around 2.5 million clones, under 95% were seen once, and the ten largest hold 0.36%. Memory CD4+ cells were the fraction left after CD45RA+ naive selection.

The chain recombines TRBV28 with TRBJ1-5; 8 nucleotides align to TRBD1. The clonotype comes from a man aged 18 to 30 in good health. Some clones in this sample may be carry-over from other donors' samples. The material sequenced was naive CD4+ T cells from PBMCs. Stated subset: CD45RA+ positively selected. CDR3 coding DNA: TGTGCCAGCAGTTCCTCAGGGGGCGGTCAGCCCCAGCATTTT. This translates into CASSSSGGGQPQHF.